This TCR beta chain was retrieved from a study of blood T cell repertoires in COVID-19. At the level of the study: Sites in the United States, Italy and Spain provided acute and convalescent COVID-19 samples.

This CDR3 region has 17 residues. Trimming took 6 bases from V and 0 from J; bases not matched to a gene: 8. CDR1 SNHLY and CDR2 FYNNEI come from the germline V gene. In the source study's methods: Scientists estimated how many nucleated cells there were by amplifying reference gene primers. TCRdb keeps only in-frame clones here, not all; method: immunoSEQ multiplex PCR. D and trimming were read from the DNA, whereas the V and J calls and clone size are those reported in that table. The top ten clones hold 6.9% of a sample with 66,000 or so clones, roughly 84% of them seen once. The TCR was taken from a man aged 50-60 years with active COVID-19. Sequencing was performed on peripheral blood. The chain recombines TRBV2 with TRBJ2-3; 11 nucleotides align to TRBD2. The DNA for the CDR3 is TGTGCCAGCAGCAGGGGGGGACTAGCGGACAGCACAGATACGCAGTATTTT. This codes for CASSRGGLADSTDTQYF.